A selection of T cell receptor beta chains follows, all from one sample in a study of control samples from healthy donors and cancer patients. Clones were read by immunoSEQ multiplex PCR, and TCRdb kept only the in-frame ones, dropping some. The table has 45,000 to 55,000 clones, over 90% seen once; the top ten hold roughly a quarter. The sample taken for sequencing was PBMCs. The receptors originated from a woman between 45 and 65 years old with head and neck cancer. Both conserved end residues are part of each CDR3. The D gene is left open where the match is weak. Part of the rows lack a size; the others show once, few, many or a class for expanded clones.

>TRBJ1-1|TRBV28|.|.
CASSEGSTEAFF
TGTGCCAGCAGTGAGGGATCCACTGAAGCTTTCTTT
>TRBJ2-1|TRBV6-5|.|TRBD2
CASSYLTSGRKNEQFF
TGTGCCAGCAGTTACTTGACTAGCGGGAGAAAGAATGAGCAGTTCTTC
>TRBJ2-1|TRBV30|few|TRBD2
CAWLAENNEQFF
TGTGCCTGGCTAGCGGAAAACAATGAGCAGTTCTTC
>TRBJ2-3|TRBV4-1|.|.
CASKVRSGFTDTQYF
TGCGCCAGCAAGGTTCGTAGCGGATTCACAGATACGCAGTATTTT
>TRBJ2-1|TRBV9|.|TRBD2
CASSVAGTNNEQFF
TGTGCCAGCAGCGTAGCTGGGACTAACAATGAGCAGTTCTTC
>TRBJ1-2|TRBV5-6|.|TRBD1
CASSFGTGGYTF
TGTGCCAGCAGCTTTGGGACAGGAGGCTACACCTTC
>TRBJ1-1|TRBV30|once|.
CAWSRWGSNTEAFF
TGTGCCTGGAGTAGGTGGGGGTCGAACACTGAAGCTTTCTTT
>TRBJ2-2|TRBV9|.|.
CASSPQGNTGELFF
TGTGCCAGCAGCCCACAGGGGAACACCGGGGAGCTGTTTTTT
>TRBJ2-3|TRBV7-9|.|.
CASSYRPMGTDTQYF
TGTGCCAGCAGCTACCGTCCAATGGGCACAGATACGCAGTATTTT
>TRBJ1-1|TRBV25-1|.|.
CASSARGYNTEAFF
TGTGCCAGCAGTGCACGAGGTTATAACACTGAAGCTTTCTTT
>TRBJ2-3|TRBV29-1|.|TRBD2
CSAKGLAGGGDTQYF
TGCAGCGCCAAAGGACTAGCGGGAGGAGGGGATACGCAGTATTTT